This TCR beta chain appears in the sequencing data of a study of shared clonotypes between healthy human individuals. Study at large: Every donor yielded three CD4 naive, three CD4 memory, two CD8 naive and one CD8 memory plate. Broader study findings: Exclusively blood specimens were collected; tissue repertoires likely differ. Generation probabilities of non-shared clonotypes were lower (relative to those shared by all four donors).

CDR1 is MDHEN and CDR2 is SYDVKM in the germline V gene. Trimming took 1 base from V and 0 from J, leaving 13 bases between them. The CDR3 covers 16 residues. Concerning this clone: Its target is unknown.

Generated by immunoSEQ multiplex PCR, the TCRdb table keeps only in-frame clones and is missing some. The repertoire holds approximately 350,000 clones, 95% to 97% seen once, with more than 0.3% in the top ten. The TCR originated in a man aged 25 to 40 in good health. The sequenced sample consisted of memory CD8+ T cells sorted from blood. Subset: CD45RO+ cells pooled with CCR7-negative TemRA cells. This sequence joins TRBV28 and TRBJ2-7, with D perhaps TRBD2 (5 bases). CDR3 region: CASSLFGGLGSYEQYF. The CDR3 nucleotides read TGTGCCAGCAGTTTATTTGGCGGGCTTGGCTCCTACGAGCAGTACTTC. The whole variable domain, remainder taken from reference TRBV28 and TRBJ2-7, is DVKVTQSSRYLVKRTGEKVFLECVQDMDHENMFWYRQDPGLGLRLIYFSYDVKMKEKGDIPEGYSVSREKKERFSLILESASTNQTSMYLCASSLFGGLGSYEQYFGPGTRLTVT.